These 15 T cell receptor beta chains share one sample of origin, sequenced in a study of identical twins. TCRdb reprocessed the 5' RACE reads via MiXCR and lists one record per CDR3 protein. The sample holds some 690,000 distinct CDR3 sequences, around 21% seen once. This sample was shared with a second study, whose subject was T cells expressing NK-cell markers.

The sequencing sample was made of PBMCs. These TCRs come from a woman between 18 and 29 years old in good health.

The DNA of the CDR3 is TGCAGTGCTAGAGAACCTGGCCTGAGCTCCTATAATTCACCCCTCCACTTT. Its translation: CSAREPGLSSYNSPLHF. The gene calls are TRBV20-1 and TRBJ1-6; D call uncertain. CDR1 is DFQATT and CDR2 is SNEGSKA in the germline V gene (reference sequence). This CDR3 is 17 amino acids long. V lost 0 bases to trimming and J lost 0 bases, with 12 bases between them.

This clonotype was seen repeatedly, ten times or more. The CDR3 nucleotides are TGTGCCAGCAGTTCGACAGGGGCAAGTGGCTACACCTTC. This gives the protein CASSSTGASGYTF. The chain joins TRBV6-5 to TRBJ1-2; 8 nucleotides align to TRBD1. Germline V gene lookup returns CDR1 MNHEY and CDR2 SVGAGI. With V trimmed by 4 bases and J by 7 bases, 5 bases remained unmatched. The CDR3 covers 13 residues.

This clonotype showed up just a few times. This rearrangement joins TRBV11-2 to TRBJ2-5, with D possibly being TRBD1 (6 bases). Germline V gives CDR1 SGHAT, CDR2 FQNNGV. The CDR3 extends over 14 amino acids. V shed 7 bases and J shed 3 bases, with 15 bases lying between them. Here the CDR3 reads CASTQTGQKETQYF. The CDR3 bases are TGTGCCAGCACCCAAACAGGGCAGAAAGAGACCCAGTACTTC. The full variable domain, rest sourced from reference TRBV11-2 and TRBJ2-5, is EAGVAQSPRYKIIEKRQSVAFWCNPISGHATLYWYQQILGQGPKLLIQFQNNGVVDDSQLPKDRFSAERLKGVDSTLKIQPAKLEDSAVYLCASTQTGQKETQYFGPGTRLLVL.

In its sample, this clonotype was seen a few times. The chain links TRBV6-1 to TRBJ2-1, with D possibly matching TRBD1 (5 bases). V shed 6 bases and J shed 0 bases, with 12 bases lying between them. This CDR3 is built from 15 residues. Germline CDR1 reads MNHNS; CDR2 reads SASEGT. CDR3 in amino acids: CASSLTDTSYNEQFF. The CDR3 DNA is TGTGCCAGCAGCCTTACGGACACCTCCTACAATGAGCAGTTCTTC.

This chain uses TRBV24-1 with TRBJ1-5, with D possibly being TRBD1 (5 bases). CDR1 is KGHDR, CDR2 SFDVKD, per germline. The CDR3 contains 13 residues. V shed 5 bases and J shed 7 bases, with 11 bases lying between them. The CDR3 reads CATSVGVGQPQHF. For the CDR3, the DNA is TGTGCCACCAGTGTGGGGGTAGGGCAGCCCCAGCATTTT.

This clonotype was observed a handful of times. V and J are TRBV20-1 and TRBJ2-6, with D maybe TRBD2 (7 bases). Germline CDR1 and CDR2: DFQATT and SNEGSKA (reference sequence). The CDR3 spans 16 residues. V lost 4 bases, J lost 4 bases, and 17 bases lay in between. The CDR3 reads CSAIHRGAAGANVLTF. In DNA form, the CDR3 reads TGCAGTGCTATCCATCGGGGGGCAGCCGGGGCCAACGTCCTGACTTTC.

The chain links TRBV2 to TRBJ2-1; 12 bases are a match to TRBD2. In germline, CDR1 is SNHLY, CDR2 FYNNEI. This CDR3 comprises 15 residues. V lost 8 bases, J lost 8 bases, and 10 bases stayed unmatched. The CDR3 sequence: CASDLAGGILYEQFF. CDR3 in DNA: TGTGCCAGCGATCTAGCGGGGGGGATTCTTTATGAGCAGTTCTTC.

This clonotype was seen only a few times. The chain has TRBV9 and TRBJ2-1; 13 nucleotides line up with TRBD2. V was clipped by 3 bases and J by 7 bases; unmatched bases: 7. The CDR3 spans 16 residues. Germline V gene lookup returns CDR1 SGDLS and CDR2 YYNGEE. In DNA form, the CDR3 reads TGTGCCAGCAGCGCCCAACTAGCGGGGGGGCCAAATGAGCAGTTCTTC. It codes for CASSAQLAGGPNEQFF.

This clonotype was detected many times. The chain recombines TRBV7-9 with TRBJ1-1, with TRBD1 as a possible D gene (5 bases). The CDR3 has 16 residues. Trimming left V 5 bases short and J 3 bases short, with 19 bases between. CDR1 and CDR2 from the germline V gene are SEHNR and FQNEAQ (reference sequence). For the CDR3, the DNA is TGTGCCAGCAGCCCACCGGCCGGGGCGGTGCACACTGAAGCTTTCTTT. Amino acid sequence: CASSPPAGAVHTEAFF.

The chain is built from TRBV10-3 and TRBJ2-1; 12 bases are shared with TRBD2. V gave up 8 bases and J gave up 9 bases; unmatched junction bases: 5. There are 13 residues in the CDR3. Germline-derived CDR1 and CDR2 are ENHRY and SYGVKD. CDR3 nucleotide sequence: TGTGCCATCGGGTCGACTAGCGGGGGTGAGCAGTTCTTC. It is translated as CAIGSTSGGEQFF.

This clonotype was detected only a few times. The V and J genes are TRBV5-1 and TRBJ2-5; D call uncertain. V lost 7 bases and J lost 4, with 14 bases in between. The CDR3 extends over 13 amino acids. Germline CDR1 is SGHRS and CDR2 is YFSETQ. CDR3 nucleotides: TGCGCCAGCGTAAGTGCGTCTAGAGAGACCCAGTACTTC. Translation: CASVSASRETQYF.

The V call is TRBV20-1, the J call TRBJ2-3; weak D call: TRBD1 (5 bases). The CDR3 has 11 residues. Germline lookup yields CDR1 DFQATT and CDR2 SNEGSKA (reference sequence). CDR3 DNA sequence: TGCAGCGTCAACCAGGGAGATACGCAGTATTTT. Translating it yields CSVNQGDTQYF.

This clonotype was counted only a few times. V is TRBV27 and J is TRBJ2-1; 12 bases agree with TRBD1. The germline V gene has CDR1 MNHEY and CDR2 SMNVEV (reference sequence). With 4 bases clipped from V and 4 bases from J, the junction kept 14 bases outside the gene matches. This CDR3 comprises 19 residues. The CDR3 bases are TGTGCCAGCAGTTCTAGGCCGGGACAGGGGGCTTCAGGTTACAATGAGCAGTTCTTC. The encoded protein is CASSSRPGQGASGYNEQFF.

This chain connects TRBV4-1 to TRBJ2-2; a weak D match, TRBD1 (7 bases). The V gene's germline CDR1 is MGHRA and CDR2 YSYEKL. The CDR3 contains 15 residues. The V end lost 3 bases, the J end lost 4 bases, and 12 bases lay between the germline ends. DNA of the CDR3: TGCGCCAGCAGCCAGCGGCAGGGGGGCACCGGGGAGCTGTTTTTT. It translates to CASSQRQGGTGELFF.

The chain couples TRBV12-5 to TRBJ2-5; 8 bases are a match to TRBD1. With 5 bases clipped from V and 3 bases from J, the junction kept 5 bases outside the gene matches. The CDR3 sequence is 14 residues long. Germline loops: CDR1 LGHNT, CDR2 FRNRAP. CDR3 DNA: TGTGCTAGTGGTCAAAGGACAGGGAAAGAGACCCAGTACTTC. Translation gives CASGQRTGKETQYF. Variable domain in full (rest from reference TRBV12-5 and TRBJ2-5): DARVTQTPRHKVTEMGQEVTMRCQPILGHNTVFWYRQTMMQGLELLAYFRNRAPLDDSGMPKDRFSAEMPDATLATLKIQPSEPRDSAVYFCASGQRTGKETQYFGPGTRLLVL.